The sequence of this TCR beta chain was determined in a study of cytomegalovirus exposure and HLA in healthy donors. Study-level information: Unique TCRs numbering about 87 million, obtained from HLA-typed donors, made up an early data release.

The germline V gene encodes CDR1 SGDLS and CDR2 YYNGEE. The J segment lost 4 bases and the V segment lost 4 bases, leaving 6 bases of the junction unmatched. The CDR3 sequence is 15 residues long. Donors sampled were nominally healthy, though unrecorded immune exposures were likely. The PCR ran on 60 Vbeta and 13 Jbeta primers. Assay used: immunoSEQ multiplex PCR; TCRdb lists only in-frame clones, some missing. The sample carries about 170,000 clones, approximately 80% recorded once. Findings of the study overall: V segments that were indistinguishable, TRBV6-2 and TRBV6-3 among them, were omitted from analysis.

Details on this clone: Its antigen remains unknown.

The specimen was PBMCs. This chain joins TRBV9 and TRBJ2-1; 9 bases match TRBD2. The TCR was taken from a boy under 10 years old in good health and CMV-seronegative. The CDR3 DNA reads TGTGCCAGCAGCTTAGGACTAGCGCCTTACAATGAGCAGTTCTTC. It encodes CASSLGLAPYNEQFF.